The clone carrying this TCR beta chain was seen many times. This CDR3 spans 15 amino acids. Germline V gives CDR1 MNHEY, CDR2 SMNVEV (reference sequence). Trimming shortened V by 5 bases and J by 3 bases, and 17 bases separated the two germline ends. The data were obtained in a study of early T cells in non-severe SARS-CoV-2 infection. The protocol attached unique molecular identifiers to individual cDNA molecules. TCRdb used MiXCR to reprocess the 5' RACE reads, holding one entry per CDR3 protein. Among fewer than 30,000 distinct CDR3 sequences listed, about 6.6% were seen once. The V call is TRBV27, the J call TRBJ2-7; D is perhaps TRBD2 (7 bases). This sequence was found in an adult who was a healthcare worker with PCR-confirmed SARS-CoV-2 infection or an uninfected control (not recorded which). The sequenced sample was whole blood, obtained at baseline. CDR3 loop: CASSDFGGGLYEQYF. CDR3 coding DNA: TGTGCCAGCAGTGACTTTGGCGGGGGCCTCTACGAGCAGTACTTC.